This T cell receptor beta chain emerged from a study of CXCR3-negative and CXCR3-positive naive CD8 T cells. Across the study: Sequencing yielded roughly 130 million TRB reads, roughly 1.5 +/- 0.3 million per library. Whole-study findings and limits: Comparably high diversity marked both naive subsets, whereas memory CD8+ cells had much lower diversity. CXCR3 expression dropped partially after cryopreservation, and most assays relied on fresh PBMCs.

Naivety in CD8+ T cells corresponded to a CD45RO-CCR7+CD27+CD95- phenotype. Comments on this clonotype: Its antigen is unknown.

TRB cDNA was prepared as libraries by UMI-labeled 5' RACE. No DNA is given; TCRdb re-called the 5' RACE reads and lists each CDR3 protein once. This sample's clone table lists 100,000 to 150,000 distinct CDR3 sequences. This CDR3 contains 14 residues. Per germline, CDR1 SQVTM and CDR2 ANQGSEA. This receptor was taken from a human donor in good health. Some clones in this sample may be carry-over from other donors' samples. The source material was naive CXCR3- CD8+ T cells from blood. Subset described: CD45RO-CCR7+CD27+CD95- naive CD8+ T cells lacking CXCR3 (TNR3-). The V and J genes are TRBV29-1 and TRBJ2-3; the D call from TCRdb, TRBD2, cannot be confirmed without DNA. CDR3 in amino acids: CSVTLAGRRDTQYF.